Below, one TCR beta chain is given with its context. Its matching antigen is unknown. This sample is part of a study of CD8+CD57+ T cells in acquired aplastic anemia. The TCR beta profiling, which covered VDJ combination and CDR3 sequence, was carried out using genomic DNA as the template. TCRdb reprocessed the reads with MiXCR, giving one entry per CDR3 protein. The sample records around 190,000 distinct CDR3 sequences, around 60% being singletons. The CDR3 covers 13 residues. The germline gives CDR1 SGHTA, CDR2 FQGNSA. V lost 2 bases, J lost 7 bases, and 9 bases lay in between. Overall study findings and caveats: Patients versus controls showed no significant CD8+ Simpson's diversity difference.

Material for sequencing was sorted CD4+, CD8+, or CD8+CD57+ T cells (not recorded which) from PBMCs. The J gene is TRBJ2-1, the V gene TRBV7-2; D ambiguous. The receptor's source is a human donor in good health. CDR3 sequence: CASSLPTRNEQFF. The CDR3 region has the DNA TGTGCCAGCAGCTTACCTACACGGAATGAGCAGTTCTTC.